The following is a T cell receptor (beta chain) sequence with its context. The CDR3 totals 13 residues. Trimming stripped 5 bases from V and 6 bases from J, with 14 bases between. The V gene's germline CDR1 is SGHTA and CDR2 FQGNSA. Produced via immunoSEQ multiplex PCR; TCRdb's table is partial and in-frame only. The sample holds fewer than 400,000 clones, roughly 90% seen once. This specimen comes from a study of blood T cell repertoires in COVID-19. The study drew participants aged roughly 18 to 95 years from some 24 US areas. This clonotype was obtained from a woman in her thirties who had recovered from COVID-19. The chain has TRBV7-2 and TRBJ2-7, with D unclear. Sequenced sample: PBMCs or T cells enriched from blood (not recorded which). CDR3 DNA sequence: TGTGCCAGCAGCCCCCACCGTAGAGGCGAGCAGTACTTC. Translated, it gives CASSPHRRGEQYF.